This T cell receptor (beta chain) was sequenced for a study of blood T cell repertoires in COVID-19. Study overall: Samples came from the United States, Italy and Spain, spanning acute and convalescent COVID-19. From T cells, B-cell-depleted T cells, or PBMCs came the material, which was cDNA or gDNA.

While infection was still active, Seattle patients were enrolled and then followed longitudinally. Trimming took off 3 bases at V and 0 bases at J, with 12 bases between the two ends. CDR1 is LNHDA and CDR2 is SQIVND in the germline V gene (reference sequence). This CDR3 is 16 amino acids long. In the authors' workflow: Reference gene primer amplification yielded estimated nucleated cell counts. TCRdb keeps only in-frame clones here, not all; method: immunoSEQ multiplex PCR. V and J calls and clone size follow that table, whereas D and trimming were derived from the DNA. Of 350,000 or so clones detected, around 90% appear once; the ten largest clones hold 3% to 4%.

The source material was peripheral blood. This sequence was found in a woman aged 55 to 70 with COVID-19, enrolled during active disease. This chain links TRBV19 with TRBJ2-4, with a possible D match to TRBD1 (6 bases). The CDR3 loop is CASSIRTVLAKNIQYF. The CDR3 DNA reads as TGTGCCAGTAGTATCCGGACAGTTTTAGCCAAAAACATTCAGTACTTC.